This TCR beta chain appears in the sequencing data of a study of blood T cell repertoires in COVID-19. Clones were read by immunoSEQ multiplex PCR, and TCRdb kept only the in-frame ones, dropping some. The table records around 200,000 clones, 85% of them present only once. Germline V gene lookup returns CDR1 SGHTA and CDR2 FQGNSA. The CDR3 is made up of 13 amino acids. Trimming stripped 0 bases from V and 6 bases from J, with 8 bases between. The origin of this receptor is a man aged 40-55 years who had recovered from COVID-19. This chain links TRBV7-2 with TRBJ1-2, with D hard to call. The sequenced sample was PBMCs or T cells enriched from blood (not recorded which). CDR3 sequence reads: CASSLAAGHGYTF. CDR3 bases: TGTGCCAGCAGCTTAGCTGCAGGCCATGGCTACACCTTC.